The TCR beta chain described here comes from a study of cytomegalovirus exposure and HLA in healthy donors. Clones were read by immunoSEQ multiplex PCR, and TCRdb kept only the in-frame ones, dropping some. Among about 180,000 clones listed, about 89% were seen once. Study results and limitations: Overall, about 160 TCR beta chains were annotated as cytomegalovirus-associated. TCR clusters originating in the first cohort tended to co-occur in the 120 validation repertoires, according to a later analysis. Under in vitro conditions, a few CMV-associated chains were confirmed as specific for CMV antigens.

Details on this clone: Its antigen is currently unknown.

The CDR3 is 19 residues long. Trimming stripped 6 bases from V and 6 bases from J, with 31 bases between. Germline values: CDR1 SGHVS, CDR2 FQNEAQ. The donors were part of the validation cohort, which consisted of some 120 subjects and was separate from the first cohort of 666 subjects. This sequence was found in a young man in good health and CMV-seropositive. Sequenced: PBMCs. The chain combines TRBV7-8 with TRBJ2-3; D perhaps matches TRBD1 (6 bases). CDR3 nucleotide sequence: TGTGCCAGCAGTTTAAAACAACAGGGAACTACGGTGGCAAACGATACGCAGTATTTT. Protein sequence: CASSLKQQGTTVANDTQYF.